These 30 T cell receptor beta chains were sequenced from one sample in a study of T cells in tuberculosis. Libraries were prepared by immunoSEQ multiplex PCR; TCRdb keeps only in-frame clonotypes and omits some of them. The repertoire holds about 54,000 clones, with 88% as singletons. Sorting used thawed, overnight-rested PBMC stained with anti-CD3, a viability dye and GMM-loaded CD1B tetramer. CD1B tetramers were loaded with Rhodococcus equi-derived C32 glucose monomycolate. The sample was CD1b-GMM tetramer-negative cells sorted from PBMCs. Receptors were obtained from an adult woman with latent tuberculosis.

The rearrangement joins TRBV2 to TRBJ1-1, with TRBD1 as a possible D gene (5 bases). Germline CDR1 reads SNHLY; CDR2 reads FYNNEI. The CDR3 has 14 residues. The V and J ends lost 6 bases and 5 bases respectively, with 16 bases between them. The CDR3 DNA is TGTGCCAGCAGACTTTGGGGCAGGGATACTGAAGCTTTCTTT. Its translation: CASRLWGRDTEAFF.

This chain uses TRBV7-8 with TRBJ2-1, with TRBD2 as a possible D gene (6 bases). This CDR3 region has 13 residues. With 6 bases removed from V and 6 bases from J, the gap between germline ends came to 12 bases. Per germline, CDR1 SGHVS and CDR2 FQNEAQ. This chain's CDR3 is CASSTGVRNEQFF. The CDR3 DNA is TGTGCCAGCAGTACGGGAGTCCGCAATGAGCAGTTCTTC. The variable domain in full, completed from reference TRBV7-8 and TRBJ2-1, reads GAGVSQSPRYKVAKRGQDVALRCDPISGHVSLFWYQQALGQGPEFLTYFQNEAQLDKSGLPSDRFFAERPEGSVSTLKIQRTQQEDSAVYLCASSTGVRNEQFFGPGTRLTVL.

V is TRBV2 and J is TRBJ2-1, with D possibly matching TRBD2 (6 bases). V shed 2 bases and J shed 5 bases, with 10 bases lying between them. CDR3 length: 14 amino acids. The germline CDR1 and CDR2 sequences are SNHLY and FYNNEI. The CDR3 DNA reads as TGTGCCAGCAGTGAACTAGCGCGCAACAATGAGCAGTTCTTC. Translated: CASSELARNNEQFF.

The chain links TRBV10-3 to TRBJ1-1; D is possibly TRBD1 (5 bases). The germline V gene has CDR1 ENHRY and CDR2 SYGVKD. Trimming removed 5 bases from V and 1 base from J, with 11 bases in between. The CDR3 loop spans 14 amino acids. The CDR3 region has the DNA TGTGCCATCAGTCCCAGGGAACCGAACACTGAAGCTTTCTTT. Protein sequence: CAISPREPNTEAFF.

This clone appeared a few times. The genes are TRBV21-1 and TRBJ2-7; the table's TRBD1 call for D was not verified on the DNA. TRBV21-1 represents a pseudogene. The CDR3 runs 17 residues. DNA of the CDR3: TGTGCCAGCAGCAGGGCCCTGGGGCTTCTACCCTCCTACGAGCAGTACTTC. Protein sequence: CASSRALGLLPSYEQYF.

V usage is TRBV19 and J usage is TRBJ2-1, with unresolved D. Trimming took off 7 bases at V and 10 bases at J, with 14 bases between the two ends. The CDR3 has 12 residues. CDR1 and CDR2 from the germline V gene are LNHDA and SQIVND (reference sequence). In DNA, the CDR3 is TGTGCCAGTATCGATATTACAATGGAGCAGTTCTTC. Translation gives CASIDITMEQFF.

The DNA for the CDR3 is TGTGCCAGCAGTTCGACAGGGACAACCTACGAGCAGTACTTC. Its translation: CASSSTGTTYEQYF. This sequence joins TRBV27 and TRBJ2-5; 7 nucleotides line up with TRBD1. The DNA end is more similar to TRBJ2-7, so the J call may be wrong. CDR1 is MNHEY and CDR2 is SMNVEV in the germline V gene (reference sequence). The CDR3 loop spans 14 amino acids.

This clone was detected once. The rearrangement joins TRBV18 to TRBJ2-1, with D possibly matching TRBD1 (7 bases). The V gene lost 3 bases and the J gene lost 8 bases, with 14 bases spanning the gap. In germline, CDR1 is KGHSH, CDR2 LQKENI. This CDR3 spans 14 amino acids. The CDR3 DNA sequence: TGTGCCAGCTCACCCCGGACAGGAGGGGATGAGCAGTTCTTC. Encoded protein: CASSPRTGGDEQFF.

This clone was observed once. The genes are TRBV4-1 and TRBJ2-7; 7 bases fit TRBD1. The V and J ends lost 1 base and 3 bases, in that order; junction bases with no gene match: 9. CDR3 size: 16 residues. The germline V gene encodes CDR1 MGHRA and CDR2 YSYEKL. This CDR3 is CASSQGAGTESYEQYF. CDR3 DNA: TGCGCCAGCAGCCAAGGAGCCGGGACAGAGAGCTACGAGCAGTACTTC.

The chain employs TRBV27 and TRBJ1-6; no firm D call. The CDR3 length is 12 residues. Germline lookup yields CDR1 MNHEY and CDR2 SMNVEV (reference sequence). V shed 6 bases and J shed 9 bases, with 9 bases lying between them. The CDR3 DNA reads TGTGCCAGCAGCCCACCGGGTTCACCCCTCCACTTT. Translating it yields CASSPPGSPLHF.

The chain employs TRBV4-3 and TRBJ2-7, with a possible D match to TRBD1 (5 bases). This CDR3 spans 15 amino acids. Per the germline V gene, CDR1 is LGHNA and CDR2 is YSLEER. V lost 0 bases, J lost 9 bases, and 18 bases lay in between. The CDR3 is CASSQDLGPSPGQYF. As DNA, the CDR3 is TGCGCCAGCAGCCAAGATCTGGGGCCCAGCCCGGGGCAGTACTTC.

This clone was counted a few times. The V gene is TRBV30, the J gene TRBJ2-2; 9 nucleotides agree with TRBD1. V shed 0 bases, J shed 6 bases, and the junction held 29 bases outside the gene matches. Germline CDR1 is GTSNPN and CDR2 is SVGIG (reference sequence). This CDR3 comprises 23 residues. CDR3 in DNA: TGTGCCTGGAGTGTACTAGGATTGGGAACAGGGGGCCATTACACGTCGAAGCCCGGGGAGCTGTTTTTT. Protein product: CAWSVLGLGTGGHYTSKPGELFF.

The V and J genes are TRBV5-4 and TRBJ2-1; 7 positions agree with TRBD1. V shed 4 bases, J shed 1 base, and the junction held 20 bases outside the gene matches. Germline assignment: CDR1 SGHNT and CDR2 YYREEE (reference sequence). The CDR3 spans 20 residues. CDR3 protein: CASSPPTLRGQIRSYNEQFF. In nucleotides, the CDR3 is TGTGCCAGCAGCCCCCCCACATTGAGGGGACAGATAAGGTCCTACAATGAGCAGTTCTTC. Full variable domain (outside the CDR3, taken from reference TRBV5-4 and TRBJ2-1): ETGVTQSPTHLIKTRGQQVTLRCSSQSGHNTVSWYQQALGQGPQFIFQYYREEENGRGNFPPRFSGLQFPNYSSELNVNALELDDSALYLCASSPPTLRGQIRSYNEQFFGPGTRLTVL.

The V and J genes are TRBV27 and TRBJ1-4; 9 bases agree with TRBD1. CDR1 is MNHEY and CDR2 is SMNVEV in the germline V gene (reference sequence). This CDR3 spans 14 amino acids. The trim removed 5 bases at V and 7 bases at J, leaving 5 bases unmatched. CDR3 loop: CASSGGQGTEKLFF. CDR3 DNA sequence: TGTGCCAGCAGTGGTGGACAGGGGACTGAAAAACTGTTTTTT.

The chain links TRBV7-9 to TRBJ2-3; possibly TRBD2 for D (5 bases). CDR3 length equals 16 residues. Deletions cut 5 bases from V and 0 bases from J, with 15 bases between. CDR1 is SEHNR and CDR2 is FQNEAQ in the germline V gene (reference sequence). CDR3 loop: CASSPWTSTSTDTQYF. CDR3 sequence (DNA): TGTGCCAGCAGCCCGTGGACTTCTACTAGCACAGATACGCAGTATTTT.

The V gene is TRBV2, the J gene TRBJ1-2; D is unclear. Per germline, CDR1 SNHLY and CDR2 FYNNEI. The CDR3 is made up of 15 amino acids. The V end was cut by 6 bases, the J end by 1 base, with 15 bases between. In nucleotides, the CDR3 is TGTGCCAGCAGAACTGAAGCGGGCAGTAACTATGGCTACACCTTC. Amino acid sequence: CASRTEAGSNYGYTF.

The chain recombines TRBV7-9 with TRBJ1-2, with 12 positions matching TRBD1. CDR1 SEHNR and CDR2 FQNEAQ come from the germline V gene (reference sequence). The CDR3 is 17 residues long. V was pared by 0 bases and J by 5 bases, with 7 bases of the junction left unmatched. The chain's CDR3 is CASSLAGQGAFGYGYTF. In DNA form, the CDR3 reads TGTGCCAGCAGCTTAGCGGGACAGGGGGCGTTCGGGTATGGCTACACCTTC.

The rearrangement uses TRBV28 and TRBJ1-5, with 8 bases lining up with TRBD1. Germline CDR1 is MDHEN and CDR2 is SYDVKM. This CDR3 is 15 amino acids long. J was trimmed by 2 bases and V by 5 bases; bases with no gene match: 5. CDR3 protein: CASSTQGAGNQPQHF. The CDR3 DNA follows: TGTGCCAGCAGTACTCAGGGGGCAGGCAATCAGCCCCAGCATTTT.

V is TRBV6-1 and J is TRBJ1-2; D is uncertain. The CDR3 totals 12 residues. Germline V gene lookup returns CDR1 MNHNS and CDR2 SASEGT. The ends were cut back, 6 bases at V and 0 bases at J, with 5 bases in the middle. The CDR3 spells CASSPANYGYTF. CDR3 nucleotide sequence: TGTGCCAGCAGCCCAGCTAACTATGGCTACACCTTC.

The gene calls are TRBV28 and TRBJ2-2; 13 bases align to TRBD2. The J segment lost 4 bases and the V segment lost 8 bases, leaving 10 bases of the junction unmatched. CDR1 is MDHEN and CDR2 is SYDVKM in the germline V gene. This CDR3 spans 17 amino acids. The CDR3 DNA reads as TGTGCCAGCGGCGGCACTAGCGGGAGGGCCGGCACCGGGGAGCTGTTTTTT. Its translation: CASGGTSGRAGTGELFF.

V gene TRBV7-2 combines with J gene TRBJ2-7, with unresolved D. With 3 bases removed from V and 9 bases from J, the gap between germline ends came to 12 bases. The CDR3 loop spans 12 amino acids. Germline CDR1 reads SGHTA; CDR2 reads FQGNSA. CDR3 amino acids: CASSLPGVAQYF. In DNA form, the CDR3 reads TGTGCCAGCAGCTTGCCTGGAGTGGCGCAGTACTTC.

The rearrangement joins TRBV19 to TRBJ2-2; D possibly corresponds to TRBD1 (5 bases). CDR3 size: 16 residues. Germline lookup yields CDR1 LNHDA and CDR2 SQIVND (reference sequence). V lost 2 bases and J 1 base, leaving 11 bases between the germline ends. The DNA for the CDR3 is TGTGCCAGTAGTATAATCGGGCAGGGGAACACCGGGGAGCTGTTTTTT. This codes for CASSIIGQGNTGELFF.

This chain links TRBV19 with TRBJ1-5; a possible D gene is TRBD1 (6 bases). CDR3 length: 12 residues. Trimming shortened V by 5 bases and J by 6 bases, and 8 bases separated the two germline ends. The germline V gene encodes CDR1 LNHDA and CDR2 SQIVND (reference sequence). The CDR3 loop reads CASSAGAQPQHF. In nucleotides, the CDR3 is TGTGCCAGTAGTGCGGGGGCTCAGCCCCAGCATTTT.

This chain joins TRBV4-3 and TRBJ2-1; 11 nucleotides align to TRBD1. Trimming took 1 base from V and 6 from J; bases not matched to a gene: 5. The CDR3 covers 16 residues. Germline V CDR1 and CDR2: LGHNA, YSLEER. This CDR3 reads CASSQVWGQGGNEQFF. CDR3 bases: TGCGCCAGCAGCCAAGTGTGGGGACAGGGGGGCAATGAGCAGTTCTTC.

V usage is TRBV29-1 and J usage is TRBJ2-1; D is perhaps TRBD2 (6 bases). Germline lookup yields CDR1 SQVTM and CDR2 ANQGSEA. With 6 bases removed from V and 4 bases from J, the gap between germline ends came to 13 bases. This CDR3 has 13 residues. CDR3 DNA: TGCAGCGTGGGGGGAGGAGCATACAATGAGCAGTTCTTC. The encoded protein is CSVGGGAYNEQFF.

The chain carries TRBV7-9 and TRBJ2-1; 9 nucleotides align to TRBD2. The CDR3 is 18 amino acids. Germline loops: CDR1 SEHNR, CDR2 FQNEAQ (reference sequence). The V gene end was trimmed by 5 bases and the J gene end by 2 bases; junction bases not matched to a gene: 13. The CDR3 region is CASSGPRGGEDPYNEQFF. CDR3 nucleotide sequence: TGTGCCAGCAGCGGACCTCGCGGGGGGGAGGATCCCTACAATGAGCAGTTCTTC.

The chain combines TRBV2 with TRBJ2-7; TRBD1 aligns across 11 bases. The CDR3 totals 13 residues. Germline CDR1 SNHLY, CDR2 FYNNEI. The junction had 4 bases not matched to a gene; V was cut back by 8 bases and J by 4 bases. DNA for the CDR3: TGTGCCAGCGGCGGGACAGGGGGTTACGAGCAGTACTTC. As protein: CASGGTGGYEQYF.

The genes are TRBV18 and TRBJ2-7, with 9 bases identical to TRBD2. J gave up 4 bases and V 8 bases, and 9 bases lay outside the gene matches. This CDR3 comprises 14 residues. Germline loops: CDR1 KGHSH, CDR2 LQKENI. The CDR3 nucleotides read TGTGCCAGCGCCCAGACTAGCGGAGAATACGAGCAGTACTTC. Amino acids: CASAQTSGEYEQYF.

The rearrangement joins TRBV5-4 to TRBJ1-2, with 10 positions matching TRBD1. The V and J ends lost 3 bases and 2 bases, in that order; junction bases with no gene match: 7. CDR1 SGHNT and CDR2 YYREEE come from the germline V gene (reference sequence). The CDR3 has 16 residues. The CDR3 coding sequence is TGTGCCAGCAGCTGGGACAGGGGCTTGTCAAACTATGGCTACACCTTC. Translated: CASSWDRGLSNYGYTF.

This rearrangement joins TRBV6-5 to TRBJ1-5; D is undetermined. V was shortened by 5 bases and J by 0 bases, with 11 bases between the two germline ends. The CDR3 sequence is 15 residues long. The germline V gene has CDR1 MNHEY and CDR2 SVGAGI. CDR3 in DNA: TGTGCCAGCAGTCTGTCGAGTTATAGCAATCAGCCCCAGCATTTT. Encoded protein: CASSLSSYSNQPQHF.